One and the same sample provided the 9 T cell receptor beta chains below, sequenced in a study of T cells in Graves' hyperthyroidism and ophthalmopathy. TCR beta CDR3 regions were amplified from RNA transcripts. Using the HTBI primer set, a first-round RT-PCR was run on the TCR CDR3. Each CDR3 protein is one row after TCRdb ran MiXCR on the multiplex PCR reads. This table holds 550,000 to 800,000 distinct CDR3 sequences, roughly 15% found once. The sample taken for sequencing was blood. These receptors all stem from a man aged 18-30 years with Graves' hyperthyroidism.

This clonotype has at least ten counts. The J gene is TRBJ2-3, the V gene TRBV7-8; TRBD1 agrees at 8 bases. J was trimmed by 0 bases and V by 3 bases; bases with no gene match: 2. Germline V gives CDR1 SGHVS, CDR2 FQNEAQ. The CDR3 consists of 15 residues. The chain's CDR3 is CASSFGDRSTDTQYF. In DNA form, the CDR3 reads TGTGCCAGCAGCTTTGGGGACAGGAGCACAGATACGCAGTATTTT.

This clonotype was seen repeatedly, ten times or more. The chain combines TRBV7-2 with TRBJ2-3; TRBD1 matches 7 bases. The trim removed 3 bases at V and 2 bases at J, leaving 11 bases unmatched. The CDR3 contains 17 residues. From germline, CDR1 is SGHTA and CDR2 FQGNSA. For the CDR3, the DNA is TGTGCCAGCAGCTTGGGGGCCAGGGGGACAAACACAGATACGCAGTATTTT. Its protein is CASSLGARGTNTDTQYF.

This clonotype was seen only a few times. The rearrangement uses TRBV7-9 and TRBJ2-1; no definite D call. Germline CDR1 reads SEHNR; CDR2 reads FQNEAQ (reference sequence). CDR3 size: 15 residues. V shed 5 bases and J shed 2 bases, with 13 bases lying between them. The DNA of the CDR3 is TGTGCCAGCAGCCCTCGTCCTACCACCTACAATGAGCAGTTCTTC. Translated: CASSPRPTTYNEQFF.

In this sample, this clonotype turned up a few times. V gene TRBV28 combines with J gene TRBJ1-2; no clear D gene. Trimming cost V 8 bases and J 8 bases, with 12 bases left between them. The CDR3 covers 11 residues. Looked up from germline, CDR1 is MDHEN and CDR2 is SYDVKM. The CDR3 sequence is CASFHESGYTF. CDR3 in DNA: TGTGCCAGCTTCCACGAATCAGGCTACACCTTC.

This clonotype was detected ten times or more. Here the CDR3 DNA reads TGTGCCAGCAGCTCCCGGGGCAGGGGGGCAAACTATGGCTACACCTTC. Protein product: CASSSRGRGANYGYTF. The rearrangement uses TRBV12-3 or TRBV12-4 and TRBJ1-2; 7 positions agree with TRBD1. CDR3 length equals 16 residues. With 6 bases clipped from V and 2 bases from J, the junction kept 12 bases outside the gene matches.

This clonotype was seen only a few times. CDR3 loop: CASSWGGLLPGEQYF. CDR3 DNA: TGTGCCAGCAGTTGGGGCGGACTTCTCCCCGGGGAGCAGTACTTC. The V call is TRBV12-3 or TRBV12-4, the J call TRBJ2-7; D is perhaps TRBD1 or TRBD2 (5 bases each). There are 15 residues in the CDR3. The V and J ends lost 4 bases and 7 bases respectively, with 20 bases between them.

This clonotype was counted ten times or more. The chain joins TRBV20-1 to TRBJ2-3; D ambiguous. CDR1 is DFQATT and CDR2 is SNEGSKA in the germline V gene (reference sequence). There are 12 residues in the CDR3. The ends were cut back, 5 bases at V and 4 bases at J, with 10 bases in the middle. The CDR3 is CSARTSSDTQYF. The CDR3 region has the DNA TGCAGTGCTCGAACGAGCTCAGATACGCAGTATTTT.

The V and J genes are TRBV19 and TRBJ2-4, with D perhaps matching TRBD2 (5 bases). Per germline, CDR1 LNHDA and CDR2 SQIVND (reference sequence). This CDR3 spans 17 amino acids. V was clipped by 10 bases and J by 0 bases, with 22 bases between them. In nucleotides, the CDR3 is TGTGCCACCCCCGAGGGTCACTGTTTACTAGCCAAAAACATTCAGTACTTC. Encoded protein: CATPEGHCLLAKNIQYF.

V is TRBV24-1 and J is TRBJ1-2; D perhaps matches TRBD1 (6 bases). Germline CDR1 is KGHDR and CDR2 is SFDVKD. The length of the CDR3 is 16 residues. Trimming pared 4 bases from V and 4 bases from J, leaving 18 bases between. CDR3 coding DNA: TGTGCCACCAGTGACGCAAATGGCGAGGGGGGCTATGGCTACACCTTC. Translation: CATSDANGEGGYGYTF.